This T cell receptor beta chain was captured in a study of blood T cell repertoires in COVID-19. As for the study in general: Donors in the United States, Italy and Spain gave samples during acute or convalescent COVID-19.

Per the study methods: Reference gene primer amplification yielded estimated nucleated cell counts. Clones were read by immunoSEQ multiplex PCR, and TCRdb kept only the in-frame ones, dropping some. That table supplies the V and J calls and clone size; D and trimming were determined from the DNA. This table holds about 300,000 clones, roughly nine tenths found once. Germline loops: CDR1 SGHTS, CDR2 YDEGEE. V lost 4 bases, J lost 1 base, and 4 bases stayed unmatched. The CDR3 spans 14 residues. Everyone who took part was roughly 18 to 89 years old, and they came from about 25 US areas. The source of this sequence is a woman aged 45-65 years who had been exposed to COVID-19. This chain uses TRBV5-8 with TRBJ2-5; TRBD1 aligns across 7 bases. The sample was PBMCs or T cells enriched from blood (not recorded which). The CDR3 sequence: CASSPDRSQETQYF. The CDR3 DNA reads TGTGCCAGCAGCCCGGACAGGTCCCAAGAGACCCAGTACTTC.